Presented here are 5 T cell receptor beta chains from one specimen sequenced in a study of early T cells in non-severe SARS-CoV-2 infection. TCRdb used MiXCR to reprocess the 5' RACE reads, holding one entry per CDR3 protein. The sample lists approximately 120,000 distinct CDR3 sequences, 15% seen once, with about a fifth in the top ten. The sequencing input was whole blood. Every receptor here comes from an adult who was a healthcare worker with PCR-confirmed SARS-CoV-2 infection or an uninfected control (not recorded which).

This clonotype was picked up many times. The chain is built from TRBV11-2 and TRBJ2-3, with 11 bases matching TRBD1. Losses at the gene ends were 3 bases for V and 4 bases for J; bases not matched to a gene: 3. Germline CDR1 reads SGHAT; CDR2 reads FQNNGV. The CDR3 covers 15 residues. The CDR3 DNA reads TGTGCCAGCAGCTTTTCGGGACAGGGGGCAGATACGCAGTATTTT. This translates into CASSFSGQGADTQYF.

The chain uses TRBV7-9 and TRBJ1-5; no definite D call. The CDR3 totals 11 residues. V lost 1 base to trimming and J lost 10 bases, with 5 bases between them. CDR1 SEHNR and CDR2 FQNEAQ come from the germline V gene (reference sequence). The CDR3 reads CASSLDGPQHF. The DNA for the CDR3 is TGTGCCAGCAGCTTAGACGGTCCCCAGCATTTT.

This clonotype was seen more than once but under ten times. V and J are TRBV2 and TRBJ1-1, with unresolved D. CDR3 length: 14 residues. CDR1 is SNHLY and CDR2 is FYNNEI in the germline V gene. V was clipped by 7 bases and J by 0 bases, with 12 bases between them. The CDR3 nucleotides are TGTGCCAGCACATGGGAAGGGATGAACACTGAAGCTTTCTTT. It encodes CASTWEGMNTEAFF.

The CDR3 loop is CASSDRDRGRSGESPLHF. The CDR3 DNA sequence: TGTGCCAGCAGCGACCGGGACAGGGGGAGGTCTGGAGAATCACCCCTCCACTTT. The chain carries TRBV21-1 and TRBJ1-6; the DNA was not compared with TRBD1, the D call given in the table. TRBV21-1 is annotated as a pseudogene. This CDR3 has 18 residues.

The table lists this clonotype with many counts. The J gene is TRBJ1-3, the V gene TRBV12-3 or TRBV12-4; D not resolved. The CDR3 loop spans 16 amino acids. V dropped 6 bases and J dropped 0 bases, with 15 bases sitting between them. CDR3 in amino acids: CASRPTSADSGNTIYF. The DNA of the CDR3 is TGTGCCAGCAGGCCTACCTCTGCGGACTCTGGAAACACCATATATTTT.